What follows are 23 T cell receptor beta chains derived from one specimen sequenced in a study of blood T cell repertoires in COVID-19. Repertoires were generated with immunoSEQ multiplex PCR, while TCRdb's copy carries only in-frame clones and drops some. The data show 110,000 to 150,000 clones, with over 75% seen just once and about two fifths held by the top ten. Material: peripheral blood. The receptors come from a human donor in a cohort sampled during active COVID-19.

This clone was seen a few times. The rearrangement links TRBV5-1 to TRBJ1-2; D gene ambiguous. CDR3 length equals 13 residues. V lost 0 bases, J lost 5 bases, and 8 bases lay in between. Per the germline V gene, CDR1 is SGHRS and CDR2 is YFSETQ. The DNA of the CDR3 is TGCGCCAGCAGCTTGGCCACAGATTATGGCTACACCTTC. Its translation is CASSLATDYGYTF.

The rearrangement uses TRBV5-4 and TRBJ1-2; 8 bases agree with TRBD1. Germline lookup yields CDR1 SGHNT and CDR2 YYREEE (reference sequence). The ends lost 4 bases at V and 8 bases at J; junction bases unmatched: 13. This CDR3 comprises 15 residues. The CDR3 DNA sequence: TGTGCCAGCAGCACACCAACGACAGGGGTCGCAGGCTACACCTTC. This translates into CASSTPTTGVAGYTF.

The V and J genes are TRBV6-5 and TRBJ1-2; possibly TRBD1 for D (5 bases). The V end was cut by 6 bases, the J end by 12 bases, with 20 bases between. This CDR3 has 13 residues. Looked up from germline, CDR1 is MNHEY and CDR2 is SVGAGI. The CDR3 is CASRGGAGIVDTF. The CDR3 nucleotides are TGTGCCAGCAGGGGAGGTGCAGGGATTGTGGACACCTTC.

CDR3: CASTPTGTETQYF. CDR3 sequence (DNA): TGTGCCAGCACCCCGACAGGGACGGAGACCCAGTACTTC. The rearrangement joins TRBV6-5 to TRBJ2-5; 7 bases fit TRBD1. Germline CDR1 and CDR2: MNHEY and SVGAGI. Trimming at V came to 7 bases and at J to 5 bases, leaving 7 bases not matched to a gene. CDR3 length equals 13 residues.

This chain joins TRBV11-1 and TRBJ1-1; 12 nucleotides line up with TRBD1. The CDR3 contains 15 residues. Germline V CDR1 and CDR2: SGHAT, FQDESV (reference sequence). Trimming cost V 5 bases and J 4 bases; bases outside gene matches: 5. CDR3 residues: CASSRDRGPVTEAFF. The CDR3 nucleotides read TGTGCCAGCAGCCGGGACAGGGGGCCGGTCACTGAAGCTTTCTTT.

This chain connects TRBV12-5 to TRBJ2-3; maybe TRBD1 (7 bases). Germline values: CDR1 LGHNT, CDR2 FRNRAP. Trimming took off 2 bases at V and 7 bases at J, with 16 bases between the two ends. The CDR3 has 15 residues. CDR3 coding DNA: TGTGCTAGTGGTTTGTCGGCAGGGGGAGGAAATACGCAGTATTTT. It codes for CASGLSAGGGNTQYF.

The V gene is TRBV15, the J gene TRBJ2-1, with D unclear. V lost 0 bases and J 4 bases, leaving 7 bases between the germline ends. Germline V CDR1 and CDR2: LNHNV, YYDKDF (reference sequence). The CDR3 runs 14 residues. The CDR3 bases are TGTGCCACCAGCAGAGAGGAACAGTACAATGAGCAGTTCTTC. The encoded protein is CATSREEQYNEQFF. The variable domain in full, completed from reference TRBV15 and TRBJ2-1, reads DAMVIQNPRYQVTQFGKPVTLSCSQTLNHNVMYWYQQKSSQAPKLLFHYYDKDFNNEADTPDNFQSRRPNTSFCFLDIRSPGLGDTAMYLCATSREEQYNEQFFGPGTRLTVL.

The gene calls are TRBV5-4 and TRBJ1-3; D not certain. V lost 4 bases and J 0 bases, leaving 11 bases between the germline ends. There are 15 residues in the CDR3. The germline V gene encodes CDR1 SGHNT and CDR2 YYREEE (reference sequence). The CDR3 sequence is CASSENGFSGNTIYF. DNA of the CDR3: TGTGCCAGCAGCGAAAACGGGTTCTCTGGAAACACCATATATTTT.

This rearrangement joins TRBV6-5 to TRBJ2-2; 7 bases align to TRBD2. This CDR3 comprises 13 residues. After removal of 9 bases from V and 5 bases from J, the junction contained 6 bases not matched to a gene. CDR1 and CDR2 from the germline V gene are MNHEY and SVGAGI. The DNA for the CDR3 is TGTGCCAGTAGTACTAGCGAAACCGGGGAGCTGTTTTTT. Its translation is CASSTSETGELFF.

This clone was seen once. The V and J genes are TRBV11-2 and TRBJ2-2; 9 bases align to TRBD2. Per germline, CDR1 SGHAT and CDR2 FQNNGV. This CDR3 is built from 17 residues. V trimming: 5 bases; J trimming: 4 bases; junction bases outside the gene matches: 11. The CDR3 coding sequence is TGTGCCAGCAGCCCCATGGGCGGGGGGGCGGGCACCGGGGAGCTGTTTTTT. Protein product: CASSPMGGGAGTGELFF.

The chain joins TRBV14 to TRBJ2-5, with 9 nucleotides matching TRBD1. This CDR3 region has 17 residues. With V trimmed by 1 base and J by 5 bases, 11 bases remained unmatched. In germline, CDR1 is SGHDN, CDR2 FVKESK. For the CDR3, the DNA is TGTGCCAGCAGCCAAGGGGGGACAGGGTCCCTGGTGGAGACCCAGTACTTC. Its protein is CASSQGGTGSLVETQYF.

This clone showed up just once. V usage is TRBV12-3 or TRBV12-4 and J usage is TRBJ2-5; a weak D match, TRBD1 (6 bases). V dropped 5 bases and J dropped 5 bases, with 12 bases sitting between them. The CDR3 has 13 amino acids. The CDR3 coding sequence is TGTGCCAGCAGTACAGGGTGGGGGGAGACCCAGTACTTC. Translation gives CASSTGWGETQYF.

The V and J genes are TRBV19 and TRBJ2-3; 10 bases map to TRBD2. Germline lookup yields CDR1 LNHDA and CDR2 SQIVND (reference sequence). The CDR3 is 15 amino acids. V lost 3 bases, J lost 7 bases, and 7 bases stayed unmatched. The chain's CDR3 is CASSIGLAGVNTQYF. CDR3 nucleotide sequence: TGTGCCAGTAGTATCGGCCTAGCGGGGGTTAATACGCAGTATTTT. The full variable domain, with the rest looked up from reference TRBV19 and TRBJ2-3, is DGGITQSPKYLFRKEGQNVTLSCEQNLNHDAMYWYRQDPGQGLRLIYYSQIVNDFQKGDIAEGYSVSREKKESFPLTVTSAQKNPTAFYLCASSIGLAGVNTQYFGPGTRLTVL.

The sample holds a few counts of this clone. The rearrangement uses TRBV6-1 and TRBJ2-1; the match to TRBD2 covers 7 bases. The CDR3 runs to 16 residues. The J segment lost 3 bases and the V segment lost 4 bases, leaving 9 bases of the junction unmatched. Germline assignment: CDR1 MNHNS and CDR2 SASEGT. CDR3 protein: CASSVPTSALYNEQFF. The CDR3 DNA reads as TGTGCCAGCAGTGTCCCCACTAGCGCTCTCTACAATGAGCAGTTCTTC.

V gene TRBV14 combines with J gene TRBJ2-1, with D hard to call. Trimming cost V 1 base and J 3 bases, with 7 bases left between them. The CDR3 is made up of 14 amino acids. Germline values: CDR1 SGHDN, CDR2 FVKESK. The CDR3 DNA sequence: TGTGCCAGCAGCCAAGGGCTAGTCTACAATGAGCAGTTCTTC. Translation: CASSQGLVYNEQFF.

J is TRBJ1-2 and V is TRBV18; a weak D match, TRBD1 (6 bases). Germline CDR1 is KGHSH and CDR2 is LQKENI. The CDR3 has 14 residues. The V gene lost 2 bases and the J gene lost 2 bases, with 9 bases spanning the gap. The CDR3 region has the DNA TGTGCCAGCTCACCAGGCGGACAGAACTATGGCTACACCTTC. Translated: CASSPGGQNYGYTF.

The genes are TRBV25-1 and TRBJ2-1; a weak D match, TRBD1 (5 bases). V lost 7 bases and J lost 6, with 7 bases in between. This CDR3 spans 11 amino acids. Germline CDR1 MGHDK, CDR2 SYGVNS. CDR3 in amino acids: CASTQGNEQFF. The CDR3 DNA follows: TGTGCCAGCACGCAGGGCAATGAGCAGTTCTTC. The full variable domain, with the rest looked up from reference TRBV25-1 and TRBJ2-1, is EADIYQTPRYLVIGTGKKITLECSQTMGHDKMYWYQQDPGMELHLIHYSYGVNSTEKGDLSSESTVSRIRTEHFPLTLESARPSHTSQYLCASTQGNEQFFGPGTRLTVL.

This chain uses TRBV10-3 with TRBJ2-2; 7 bases map to TRBD2. This CDR3 is 16 amino acids long. V was clipped by 1 base and J by 4 bases; unmatched bases: 6. Germline V lookup: CDR1 ENHRY, CDR2 SYGVKD. DNA of the CDR3: TGTGCCATCAGTGAGTTGGGGAGGGCCGGCACCGGGGAGCTGTTTTTT. This translates into CAISELGRAGTGELFF.

This chain joins TRBV28 and TRBJ1-4; D uncertain. Germline CDR1 MDHEN, CDR2 SYDVKM. The V gene lost 10 bases and the J gene lost 2 bases, with 11 bases spanning the gap. This CDR3 contains 13 residues. For the CDR3, the DNA is TGTGCCACCCTGCTAGGCACTAATGAAAAACTGTTTTTT. The encoded protein is CATLLGTNEKLFF. Filled out from reference TRBV28 and TRBJ1-4, the complete variable domain reads DVKVTQSSRYLVKRTGEKVFLECVQDMDHENMFWYRQDPGLGLRLIYFSYDVKMKEKGDIPEGYSVSREKKERFSLILESASTNQTSMYLCATLLGTNEKLFFGSGTQLSVL.

The chain carries TRBV6-5 and TRBJ2-5; 7 bases are a match to TRBD1. Germline V gives CDR1 MNHEY, CDR2 SVGAGI. This CDR3 region has 14 residues. With 8 bases clipped from V and 5 bases from J, the junction kept 11 bases outside the gene matches. The CDR3 coding sequence is TGTGCCAGCGGCAGACAGGGATGGGATGAGACCCAGTACTTC. Protein product: CASGRQGWDETQYF.

The rearrangement joins TRBV25-1 to TRBJ1-3; no clear D. Germline V lookup: CDR1 MGHDK, CDR2 SYGVNS. The V end was cut by 0 bases, the J end by 0 bases, with 6 bases between. The CDR3 extends over 15 amino acids. CDR3 region: CASSEYGSSGNTIYF. The CDR3 nucleotides are TGTGCCAGCAGTGAATACGGGAGCTCTGGAAACACCATATATTTT.

The J gene is TRBJ1-5, the V gene TRBV7-9; D gene unclear. V was shortened by 2 bases and J by 2 bases, with 10 bases between the two germline ends. CDR1 and CDR2 (germline): SEHNR, FQNEAQ (reference sequence). The CDR3 loop spans 15 amino acids. CDR3 sequence (DNA): TGTGCCAGCAGCTTAACACACCGCCGCAATCAGCCCCAGCATTTT. Protein sequence: CASSLTHRRNQPQHF.

The table lists this clone with a count of one. The V and J genes are TRBV10-1 and TRBJ1-4, with a weak D call TRBD1 (5 bases). The CDR3 is 14 amino acids. Germline CDR1 is WNHNN and CDR2 is SYGVQD (reference sequence). Trimming left V 3 bases short and J 5 bases short, with 10 bases between. CDR3 DNA: TGCGCCAGCAGTGATGGGGCGACGAATGAAAAACTGTTTTTT. Translating it yields CASSDGATNEKLFF.